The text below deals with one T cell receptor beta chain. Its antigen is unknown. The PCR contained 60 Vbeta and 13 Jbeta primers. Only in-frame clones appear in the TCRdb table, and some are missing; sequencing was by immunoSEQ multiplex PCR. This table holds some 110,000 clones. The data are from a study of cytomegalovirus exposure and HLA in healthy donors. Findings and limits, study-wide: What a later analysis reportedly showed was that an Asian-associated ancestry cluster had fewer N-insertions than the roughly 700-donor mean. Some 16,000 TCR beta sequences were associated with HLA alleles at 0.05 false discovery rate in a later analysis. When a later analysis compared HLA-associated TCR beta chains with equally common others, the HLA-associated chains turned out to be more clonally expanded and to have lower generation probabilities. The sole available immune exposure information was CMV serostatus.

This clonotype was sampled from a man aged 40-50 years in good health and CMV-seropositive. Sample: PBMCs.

The CDR3 nucleotides read TGTGCCAGCTCACATCGGCGGGGGACAGATACGCAGTATTTT. Protein: CASSHRRGTDTQYF. V is TRBV18 and J is TRBJ2-3, with 7 bases matching TRBD2. Germline V CDR1 and CDR2: KGHSH, LQKENI. The J segment lost 3 bases and the V segment lost 4 bases, leaving 4 bases of the junction unmatched. This CDR3 has 14 residues.